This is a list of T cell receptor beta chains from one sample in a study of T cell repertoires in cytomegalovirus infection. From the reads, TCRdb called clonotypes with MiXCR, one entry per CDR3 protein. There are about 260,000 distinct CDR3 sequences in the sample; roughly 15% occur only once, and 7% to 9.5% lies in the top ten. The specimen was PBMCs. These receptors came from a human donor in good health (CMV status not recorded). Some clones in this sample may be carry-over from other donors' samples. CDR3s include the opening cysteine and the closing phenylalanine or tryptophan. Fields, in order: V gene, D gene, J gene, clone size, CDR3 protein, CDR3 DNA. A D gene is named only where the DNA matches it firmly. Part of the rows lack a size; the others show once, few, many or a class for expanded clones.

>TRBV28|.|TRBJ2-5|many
CASSLLGSQETQYF
TGTGCCAGCAGCCTCCTCGGGAGTCAAGAGACCCAGTACTTC
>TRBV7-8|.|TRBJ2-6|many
CASSSRLGANVLTF
TGTGCCAGCAGCTCTCGGTTGGGGGCCAACGTCCTGACTTTC
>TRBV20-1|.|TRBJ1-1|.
CSARVALHVRRDMNTEAFF
TGCAGTGCTAGAGTAGCCCTCCACGTTAGACGGGACATGAACACTGAAGCTTTCTTT
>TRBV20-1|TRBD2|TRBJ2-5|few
CSVQDTGTTEETQYF
TGCAGTGTCCAAGACACCGGGACTACCGAAGAGACCCAGTACTTC
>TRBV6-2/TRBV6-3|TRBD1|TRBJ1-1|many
CASSSTGSRNTEAFF
TGTGCCAGCAGTTCGACAGGGAGCAGGAACACTGAAGCTTTCTTT
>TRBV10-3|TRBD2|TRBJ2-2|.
CAIGGVAGVKDTGELFF
TGTGCCATCGGGGGAGTAGCGGGAGTAAAGGACACCGGGGAGCTGTTTTTT
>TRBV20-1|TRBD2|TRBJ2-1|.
CSARDHGRTLNEQFF
TGCAGTGCTAGAGATCACGGGAGGACCCTCAATGAGCAGTTCTTC
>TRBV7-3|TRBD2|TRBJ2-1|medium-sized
CASSTSGGNEQFF
TGTGCCAGCAGTACTAGCGGGGGGAATGAGCAGTTCTTC
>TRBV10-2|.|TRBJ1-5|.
CASSESWEADGNQPQHF
TGCGCCAGCAGTGAGTCGTGGGAGGCGGATGGCAATCAGCCCCAGCATTTT
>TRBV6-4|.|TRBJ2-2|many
CASSPGLPNTGELFF
TGTGCCAGCAGTCCGGGACTGCCGAACACCGGGGAGCTGTTTTTT
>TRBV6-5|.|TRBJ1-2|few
CASTWGQEGYGYTF
TGTGCCAGCACATGGGGGCAGGAGGGCTATGGCTACACCTTC
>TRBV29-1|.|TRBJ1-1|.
CSAGLRNTEAFF
TGCAGCGCTGGACTAAGGAACACTGAAGCTTTCTTT
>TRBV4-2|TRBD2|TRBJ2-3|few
CASSPAGDSPTLPAQSPRTDTQYF
TGTGCCAGCAGCCCCGCGGGGGACTCGCCCACCCTACCGGCCCAATCTCCCCGCACAGATACGCAGTATTTT
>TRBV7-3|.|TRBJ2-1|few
CASSLTKEGRNEQFF
TGTGCCAGCAGCTTAACTAAGGAGGGCCGTAATGAGCAGTTCTTC
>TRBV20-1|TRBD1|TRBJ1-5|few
CSARGQGSTSNQPQHF
TGCAGTGCCCGGGGACAGGGGTCTACTAGCAATCAGCCCCAGCATTTT
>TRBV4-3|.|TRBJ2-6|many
CASSQARSSGANVLTF
TGCGCCAGCAGCCAAGCTCGGAGCTCTGGGGCCAACGTCCTGACTTTC
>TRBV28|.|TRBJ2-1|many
CASSLRAWYNEQFF
TGTGCCAGCAGTTTACGGGCCTGGTACAATGAGCAGTTCTTC
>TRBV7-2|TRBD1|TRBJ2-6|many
CASSLDRPLTGTGIGGANVLTF
TGTGCCAGCAGCTTAGACCGTCCACTTACCGGGACAGGGATTGGTGGGGCCAACGTCCTGACTTTC
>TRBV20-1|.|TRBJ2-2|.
CSAPCCWAYQPGELFF
TGCAGTGCTCCCTGCTGTTGGGCCTACCAACCCGGGGAGCTGTTTTTT
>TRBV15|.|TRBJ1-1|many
CATSRTGGNTEAFF
TGTGCCACCAGCAGAACGGGAGGGAACACTGAAGCTTTCTTT
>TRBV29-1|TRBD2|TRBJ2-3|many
CSSTGTSAFTDTQYF
TGCAGCTCTACCGGGACTAGCGCCTTCACAGATACGCAGTATTTT
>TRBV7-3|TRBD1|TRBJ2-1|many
CASSLAPTGAYNEQFF
TGTGCCAGCAGCTTAGCTCCGACAGGGGCCTACAATGAGCAGTTCTTC
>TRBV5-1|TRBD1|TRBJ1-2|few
CASRSDRVDGYTF
TGCGCCAGCAGATCTGACAGGGTGGATGGCTACACCTTC
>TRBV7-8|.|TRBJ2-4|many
CASSDRPLSVAKNIQYF
TGTGCCAGCAGCGACCGACCCCTCAGTGTAGCCAAAAACATTCAGTACTTC
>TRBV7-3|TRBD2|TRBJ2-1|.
CAISPLAEVTDEQFF
TGTGCCATCAGCCCACTAGCGGAGGTTACCGATGAGCAGTTCTTC
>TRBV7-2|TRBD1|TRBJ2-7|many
CASSRDRTYEQYF
TGTGCCAGCAGCCGGGACAGAACCTACGAGCAGTACTTC
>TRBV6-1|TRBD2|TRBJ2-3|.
CASSERGGDADTQYF
TGTGCCAGCAGTGAACGCGGGGGTGACGCAGATACGCAGTATTTT
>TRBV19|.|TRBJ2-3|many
CASNMRDTQYF
TGTGCCAGTAATATGAGAGATACGCAGTATTTT
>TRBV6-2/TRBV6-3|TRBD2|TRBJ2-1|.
CASSRGRLAGGGEQFF
TGTGCCAGCAGCCGAGGTAGACTAGCGGGAGGAGGTGAGCAGTTCTTC
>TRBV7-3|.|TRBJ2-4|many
CASSFGTENIQYF
TGTGCCAGCAGCTTTGGAACAGAAAACATTCAGTACTTC
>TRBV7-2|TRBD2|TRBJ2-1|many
CASSLRGGNEQFF
TGTGCCAGCAGCTTGCGGGGGGGGAATGAGCAGTTCTTC
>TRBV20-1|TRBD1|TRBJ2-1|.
CSARSTGYNEQFF
TGCAGTGCTAGATCGACAGGGTACAATGAGCAGTTCTTC
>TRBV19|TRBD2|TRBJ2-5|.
CASSFTGTSGGPKETQYF
TGTGCCAGTAGTTTCACCGGGACTAGCGGGGGTCCAAAAGAGACCCAGTACTTC
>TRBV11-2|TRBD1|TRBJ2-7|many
CASSPAGTGGRYEQYF
TGTGCCAGCAGCCCAGCCGGGACAGGGGGACGATACGAGCAGTACTTC
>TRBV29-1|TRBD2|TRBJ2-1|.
CSVSQGLAANEQFF
TGCAGCGTATCGCAGGGACTAGCGGCTAATGAGCAGTTCTTC
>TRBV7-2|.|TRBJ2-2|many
CASSRDANTGELFF
TGTGCCAGCAGCCGCGACGCAAACACCGGGGAGCTGTTTTTT
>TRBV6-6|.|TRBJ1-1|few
CASSALRDSEAFF
TGTGCCAGCAGCGCCCTTCGGGACTCGGAAGCTTTCTTT
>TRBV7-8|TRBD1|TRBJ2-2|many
CASSLGQGRTGELFF
TGTGCCAGCAGCTTGGGACAGGGGAGAACCGGGGAGCTGTTTTTT
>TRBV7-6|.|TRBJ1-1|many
CASSLGMNTEAFF
TGTGCCAGCAGCTTGGGTATGAACACTGAAGCTTTCTTT
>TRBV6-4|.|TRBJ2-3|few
CASSDSRDTDTQYF
TGTGCCAGCAGTGACTCCAGAGACACAGATACGCAGTATTTT